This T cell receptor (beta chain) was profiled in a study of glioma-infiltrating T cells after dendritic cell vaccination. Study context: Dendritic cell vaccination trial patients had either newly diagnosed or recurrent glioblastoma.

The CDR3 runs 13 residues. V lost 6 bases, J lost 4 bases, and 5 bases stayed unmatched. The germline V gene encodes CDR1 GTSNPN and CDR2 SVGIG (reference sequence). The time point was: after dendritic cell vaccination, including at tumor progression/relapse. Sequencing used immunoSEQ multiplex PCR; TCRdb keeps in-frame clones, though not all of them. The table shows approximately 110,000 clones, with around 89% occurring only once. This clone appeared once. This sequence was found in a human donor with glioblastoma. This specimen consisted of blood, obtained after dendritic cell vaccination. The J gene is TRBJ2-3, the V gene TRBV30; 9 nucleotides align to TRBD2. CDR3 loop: CACRSGSADTQYF. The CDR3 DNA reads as TGTGCCTGTCGTAGCGGGAGCGCAGATACGCAGTATTTT.